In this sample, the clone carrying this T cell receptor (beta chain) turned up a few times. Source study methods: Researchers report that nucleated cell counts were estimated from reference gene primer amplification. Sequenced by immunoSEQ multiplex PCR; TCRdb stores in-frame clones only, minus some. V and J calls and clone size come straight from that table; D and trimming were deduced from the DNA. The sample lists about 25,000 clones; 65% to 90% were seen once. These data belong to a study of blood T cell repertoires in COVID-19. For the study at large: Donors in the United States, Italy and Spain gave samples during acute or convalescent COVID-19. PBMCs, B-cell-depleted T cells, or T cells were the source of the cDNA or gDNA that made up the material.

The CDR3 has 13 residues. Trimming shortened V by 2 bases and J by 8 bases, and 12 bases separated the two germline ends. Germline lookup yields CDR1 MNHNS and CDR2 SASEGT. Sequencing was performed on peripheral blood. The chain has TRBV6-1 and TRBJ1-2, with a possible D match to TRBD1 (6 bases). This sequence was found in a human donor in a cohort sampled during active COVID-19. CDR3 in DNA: TGTGCCAGCAGTGAATCCGGGACAAGAGGCTACACCTTC. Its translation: CASSESGTRGYTF.